This T cell receptor (beta chain) is from a study of T cells in Graves' hyperthyroidism and ophthalmopathy. Study-wide results and caveats: Expanded thyroid clonotypes (above 0.001) were mostly also found in blood.

CDR1 SGHTA and CDR2 FQGTGA come from the germline V gene. The CDR3 consists of 14 residues. V shed 6 bases and J shed 8 bases, with 19 bases lying between them. The sample holds a few counts of this clonotype. Its specificity is unknown. The investigators amplified TCR beta CDR3 regions from RNA transcripts. The TCR CDR3 was amplified in a first-round RT-PCR using the HTBI primer set. TCRdb analysed the multiplex PCR reads with MiXCR anew, one entry per CDR3 protein. Of roughly 380,000 distinct CDR3 sequences listed, approximately 14% are singletons. The V call is TRBV7-3, the J call TRBJ2-5; D assignment may be TRBD1 or TRBD2 (6 bases each). The source is a young woman with Graves' hyperthyroidism. The source material was blood. The CDR3: CASSSVSGADTQYF. The CDR3 coding sequence is TGTGCCAGCAGTTCAGTTTCGGGGGCGGACACCCAGTACTTC.